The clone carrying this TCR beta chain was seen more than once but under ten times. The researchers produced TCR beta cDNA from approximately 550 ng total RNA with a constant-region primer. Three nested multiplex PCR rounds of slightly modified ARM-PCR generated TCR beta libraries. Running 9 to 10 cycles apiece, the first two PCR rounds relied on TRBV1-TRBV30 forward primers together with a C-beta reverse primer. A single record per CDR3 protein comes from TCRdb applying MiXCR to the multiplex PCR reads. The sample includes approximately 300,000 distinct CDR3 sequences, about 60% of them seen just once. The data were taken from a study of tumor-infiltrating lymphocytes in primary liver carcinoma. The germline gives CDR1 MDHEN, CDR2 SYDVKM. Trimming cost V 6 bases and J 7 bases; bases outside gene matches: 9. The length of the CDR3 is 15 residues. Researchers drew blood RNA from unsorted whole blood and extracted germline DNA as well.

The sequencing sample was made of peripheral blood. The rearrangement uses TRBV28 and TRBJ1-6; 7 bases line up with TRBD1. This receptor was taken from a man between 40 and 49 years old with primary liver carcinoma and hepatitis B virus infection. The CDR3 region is CASSLSTGWNSPLHF. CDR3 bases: TGTGCCAGCAGCCTCTCGACAGGGTGGAATTCACCCCTCCACTTT.